These 7 T cell receptor beta chains came from one sample sequenced in a study of shared clonotypes between healthy human individuals. Profiling relied on immunoSEQ multiplex PCR, and the TCRdb table lists in-frame clones only, not all of them. The sample contains over a million clones, roughly 80% of which appear only once. What was sequenced was memory CD4+ T cells sorted from blood. The subset: CD45RA-negative fraction. These receptors originate from a man aged 18 to 30 in good health.

This clone has more than one count but fewer than ten. The gene calls are TRBV29-1 and TRBJ2-7, with 13 bases aligning to TRBD2. The germline V gene has CDR1 SQVTM and CDR2 ANQGSEA. The length of the CDR3 is 17 residues. V lost 1 base to trimming and J lost 2 bases; unmatched junction nucleotides: 8. The CDR3 bases are TGCAGCGTTGAAGGACTCCTTGGGACTAGCGGGACCTACGAGCAGTACTTC. This gives the protein CSVEGLLGTSGTYEQYF.

This rearrangement joins TRBV20-1 to TRBJ2-7; D remains unclear. Trimming pared 6 bases from V and 4 bases from J, leaving 7 bases between. Germline-derived CDR1 and CDR2 are DFQATT and SNEGSKA (reference sequence). The length of the CDR3 is 10 residues. As DNA, the CDR3 is TGCAGTGCCGAGGAGTACGAGCAGTACTTC. It yields the protein CSAEEYEQYF.

The chain uses TRBV6-5 and TRBJ2-7, with TRBD1 matching over 9 bases. Trimming took 7 bases from V and 3 from J; bases not matched to a gene: 10. Germline-derived CDR1 and CDR2 are MNHEY and SVGAGI. The CDR3 is 15 amino acids. Here the CDR3 DNA reads TGTGCCAGCACCCTTTCCGGGACAGGGAACTACGAGCAGTACTTC. Protein: CASTLSGTGNYEQYF.

The chain is built from TRBV7-2 and TRBJ2-5; no clear D gene. Germline loops: CDR1 SGHTA, CDR2 FQGNSA. The CDR3 spans 12 residues. V lost 5 bases, J lost 11 bases, and 15 bases lay in between. The CDR3 sequence: CASSPIGLTQYF. The CDR3 nucleotides read TGTGCCAGCAGCCCGATTGGGCTAACTCAGTACTTC.

Notes on this clone: The same CDR3 is also encoded by other DNA sequences in this sample. The chain links TRBV5-1 to TRBJ2-5; weak D call: TRBD2 (5 bases). This CDR3 is built from 15 residues. CDR1 and CDR2 from the germline V gene are SGHRS and YFSETQ. V was pared by 0 bases and J by 2 bases, with 11 bases between. In DNA, the CDR3 is TGCGCCAGCAGCTTGGTCCTAGCAGGTCAAGAGACCCAGTACTTC. It specifies CASSLVLAGQETQYF.

V is TRBV10-1 and J is TRBJ1-1; D gene ambiguous. V lost 5 bases to trimming and J lost 6 bases, with 13 bases between them. The CDR3 runs to 13 residues. CDR1 and CDR2 from the germline V gene are WNHNN and SYGVQD (reference sequence). The chain's CDR3 is CASSSAGRAEAFF. The CDR3 bases are TGCGCCAGCAGTTCAGCTGGACGGGCTGAAGCTTTCTTT.

V is TRBV5-1 and J is TRBJ1-2; D might be TRBD1 (5 bases). The V and J ends lost 4 bases and 0 bases respectively, with 13 bases between them. CDR3 length: 15 residues. The V gene's germline CDR1 is SGHRS and CDR2 YFSETQ. CDR3 loop: CASSPDSVANYGYTF. DNA of the CDR3: TGCGCCAGCAGCCCAGACAGCGTAGCTAACTATGGCTACACCTTC.